Shown below are 26 T cell receptor beta chains from a single sample sequenced in a study of beta chain features in type 1 diabetes. The isolated RNA, all of it, was reverse transcribed, so expressed TCRB transcripts were what got sequenced. TCRdb's copy holds only in-frame clones and misses some; the assay was immunoSEQ multiplex PCR. The data show about 360,000 clones, 10% to 15% seen once. Sequenced: naive CD4+ T cells from blood. Receptor source: a man between 18 and 29 years old in good health.

The chain uses TRBV20-1 and TRBJ1-4; D is uncertain. CDR1 DFQATT and CDR2 SNEGSKA come from the germline V gene (reference sequence). V gave up 5 bases and J gave up 7 bases, with 8 bases separating them. The CDR3 runs to 11 residues. The CDR3 protein is CSAPLSEKLFF. CDR3 DNA: TGCAGTGCTCCCCTAAGTGAAAAACTGTTTTTT.

The chain employs TRBV7-2 and TRBJ2-3; D is possibly TRBD2 (6 bases). The CDR3 has 14 residues. In germline, CDR1 is SGHTA, CDR2 FQGNSA. Trimming stripped 5 bases from V and 3 bases from J, with 12 bases between. The CDR3 sequence: CASSRSEGTDTQYF. The CDR3 nucleotides read TGTGCCAGCAGCCGCTCGGAGGGTACAGATACGCAGTATTTT. Supplemented by reference TRBV7-2 and TRBJ2-3, the full variable domain reads GAGVSQSPSNKVTEKGKDVELRCDPISGHTALYWYRQSLGQGLEFLIYFQGNSAPDKSGLPSDRFSAERTGGSVSTLTIQRTQQEDSAVYLCASSRSEGTDTQYFGPGTRLTVL.

This clone was detected a few times. The chain uses TRBV7-9 and TRBJ1-1; a possible D gene is TRBD1 (6 bases). The CDR3 consists of 14 residues. The germline CDR1 and CDR2 sequences are SEHNR and FQNEAQ (reference sequence). V was clipped by 5 bases and J by 3 bases, with 13 bases between them. CDR3 sequence reads: CASSPGQHYTEAFF. The CDR3 bases are TGTGCCAGCAGCCCAGGACAGCACTACACTGAAGCTTTCTTT. Full variable domain (rest looked up from reference TRBV7-9 and TRBJ1-1): DTGVSQNPRHKITKRGQNVTFRCDPISEHNRLYWYRQTLGQGPEFLTYFQNEAQLEKSRLLSDRFSAERPKGSFSTLEIQRTEQGDSAMYLCASSPGQHYTEAFFGQGTRLTVV.

The chain couples TRBV19 to TRBJ1-5; possibly TRBD1 for D (6 bases). CDR3 length equals 16 residues. Germline CDR1 reads LNHDA; CDR2 reads SQIVND (reference sequence). The V end lost 3 bases, the J end lost 4 bases, and 16 bases lay between the germline ends. The CDR3: CASSIVTGFGNQPQHF. In DNA, the CDR3 is TGTGCCAGTAGTATCGTAACAGGGTTCGGTAATCAGCCCCAGCATTTT.

This clone was counted only a few times. This chain links TRBV29-1 with TRBJ1-4; TRBD1 aligns across 11 bases. The CDR3 covers 16 residues. Germline V gene data show CDR1 as SQVTM and CDR2 as ANQGSEA. J was trimmed by 4 bases and V by 4 bases; bases with no gene match: 8. CDR3 sequence: CSVGAGTGGINEKLFF. The CDR3 DNA sequence: TGCAGCGTTGGAGCCGGGACAGGGGGGATTAATGAAAAACTGTTTTTT. The full variable domain, in which reference TRBV29-1 and TRBJ1-4 provide the parts outside the CDR3, is SAVISQKPSRDICQRGTSLTIQCQVDSQVTMMFWYRQQPGQSLTLIATANQGSEATYESGFVIDKFPISRPNLTFSTLTVSNMSPEDSSIYLCSVGAGTGGINEKLFFGSGTQLSVL.

This clone was picked up many times. J is TRBJ2-7 and V is TRBV29-1, with 9 bases aligning to TRBD2. This CDR3 is 15 amino acids long. Trimming removed 7 bases from V and 3 bases from J; junction bases left unmatched: 13. Per the germline V gene, CDR1 is SQVTM and CDR2 is ANQGSEA. Written as DNA, the CDR3 is TGCAGCGCCCACCGTGGGGCTAGCGGGGACTACGAGCAGTACTTC. This encodes CSAHRGASGDYEQYF.

This clone was detected only a few times. The chain combines TRBV7-2 with TRBJ2-7; 12 bases are shared with TRBD2. Germline CDR1 reads SGHTA; CDR2 reads FQGNSA. The trim removed 5 bases at V and 2 bases at J, leaving 7 bases unmatched. The CDR3 extends over 16 amino acids. CDR3 amino acids: CASSTRLAGAPYEQYF. The DNA for the CDR3 is TGTGCCAGCAGCACGCGACTAGCGGGGGCCCCCTACGAGCAGTACTTC.

The chain is built from TRBV19 and TRBJ1-6; D might be TRBD1 (6 bases). The CDR3 is 15 residues long. The V gene's germline CDR1 is LNHDA and CDR2 SQIVND (reference sequence). Trimming cost V 4 bases and J 8 bases, with 15 bases left between them. CDR3 amino acids: CASSNRQEGDSPLHF. Here the CDR3 DNA reads TGTGCCAGTAGTAACCGACAGGAAGGGGATTCACCCCTCCACTTT.

This clone came up a few times. This sequence joins TRBV5-4 and TRBJ2-7; 9 bases are shared with TRBD1. Unmatched junction bases numbered 13, after V lost 6 bases and J lost 3 bases. Germline V gene lookup returns CDR1 SGHNT and CDR2 YYREEE (reference sequence). The CDR3 is 16 residues long. The CDR3 loop reads CASTPSSQTGGYEQYF. The CDR3 bases are TGTGCCAGCACCCCTTCCTCCCAGACAGGGGGCTACGAGCAGTACTTC. Based on the CDR3 plus reference TRBV5-4 and TRBJ2-7, the full variable domain is ETGVTQSPTHLIKTRGQQVTLRCSSQSGHNTVSWYQQALGQGPQFIFQYYREEENGRGNFPPRFSGLQFPNYSSELNVNALELDDSALYLCASTPSSQTGGYEQYFGPGTRLTVT.

V and J are TRBV28 and TRBJ2-2, with unresolved D. This CDR3 has 14 amino acids. Trimming removed 1 base from V and 4 bases from J, with 7 bases in between. From germline, CDR1 is MDHEN and CDR2 SYDVKM. The CDR3 DNA sequence: TGTGCCAGCAGTTTATCTCGTAGCACCGGGGAGCTGTTTTTT. It specifies CASSLSRSTGELFF. The full variable domain, its missing parts supplied by reference TRBV28 and TRBJ2-2, is DVKVTQSSRYLVKRTGEKVFLECVQDMDHENMFWYRQDPGLGLRLIYFSYDVKMKEKGDIPEGYSVSREKKERFSLILESASTNQTSMYLCASSLSRSTGELFFGEGSRLTVL.

This clone was detected only a few times. The V and J genes are TRBV30 and TRBJ1-1, with 10 bases fitting TRBD1. This CDR3 has 11 residues. Germline CDR1 is GTSNPN and CDR2 is SVGIG (reference sequence). V was clipped by 7 bases and J by 8 bases; unmatched bases: 4. The DNA of the CDR3 is TGTGCCTTGGACAGGGGGTTGGAAGCTTTCTTT. Encoded protein: CALDRGLEAFF. Combining the CDR3 with reference TRBV30 and TRBJ1-1 gives the whole variable domain SQTIHQWPATLVQPVGSPLSLECTVEGTSNPNLYWYRQAAGRGLQLLFYSVGIGQISSEVPQNLSASRPQDRQFILSSKKLLLSDSGFYLCALDRGLEAFFGQGTRLTVV.

The chain employs TRBV6-1 and TRBJ2-7, with D maybe TRBD1 (6 bases). Looked up from germline, CDR1 is MNHNS and CDR2 is SASEGT. V shed 7 bases and J shed 2 bases, with 12 bases lying between them. The CDR3 loop spans 13 amino acids. CDR3 nucleotide sequence: TGTGCCAGCATCCAGGGGTATCCCTACGAGCAGTACTTC. Protein product: CASIQGYPYEQYF.

The chain employs TRBV9 and TRBJ1-4, with a weak D call TRBD1 (6 bases). The CDR3 runs 14 residues. Germline lookup yields CDR1 SGDLS and CDR2 YYNGEE. The ends were cut back, 4 bases at V and 0 bases at J, with 7 bases in the middle. CDR3 in amino acids: CASSRQATNEKLFF. The CDR3 DNA reads TGTGCCAGCAGCCGACAGGCAACTAATGAAAAACTGTTTTTT.

This clone was counted a few times. This sample includes further DNA sequences coding for the same CDR3. The chain is built from TRBV20-1 and TRBJ2-5; D is ambiguous. The CDR3 is 10 amino acids. Trimming removed 4 bases at V and 4 bases at J, with 4 bases between. Germline CDR1 and CDR2: DFQATT and SNEGSKA (reference sequence). CDR3 region: CSATGETQYF. Written as DNA, the CDR3 is TGCAGTGCTACGGGAGAGACCCAGTACTTC.

There are a few counts of this clone. This chain connects TRBV9 to TRBJ2-1; 7 nucleotides agree with TRBD2. The germline V gene encodes CDR1 SGDLS and CDR2 YYNGEE. Germline trimming cut 4 bases from V and 3 bases from J; bases unmatched to any gene: 1. The CDR3 runs to 13 residues. The CDR3 nucleotides are TGTGCCAGCAGCCGGGACTACTACAATGAGCAGTTCTTC. It encodes CASSRDYYNEQFF.

This clone was counted a few times. The genes are TRBV18 and TRBJ1-1; 9 bases fit TRBD1. The CDR3 runs 19 residues. The germline CDR1 and CDR2 sequences are KGHSH and LQKENI. J gave up 0 bases and V 3 bases, and 14 bases lay outside the gene matches. The CDR3 spells CASSPPPTGGRYVNTEAFF. As DNA, the CDR3 is TGTGCCAGCTCACCCCCCCCGACAGGGGGTCGGTATGTGAACACTGAAGCTTTCTTT.

The chain joins TRBV2 to TRBJ2-1, with D perhaps matching TRBD1 (5 bases). The CDR3 has 11 residues. V lost 4 bases, J lost 8 bases, and 6 bases lay in between. Germline-derived CDR1 and CDR2 are SNHLY and FYNNEI. The CDR3 region is CASSGQYEQFF. CDR3 DNA sequence: TGTGCCAGCAGTGGACAGTATGAGCAGTTCTTC.

This clone was seen a few times. Distinct nucleotide sequences in the sample also encode this CDR3. V and J are TRBV5-1 and TRBJ2-1; 8 nucleotides align to TRBD1. Germline-derived CDR1 and CDR2 are SGHRS and YFSETQ. The CDR3 contains 15 residues. The V segment lost 4 bases and the J segment 2 bases; nucleotides outside the gene matches: 5. The CDR3 nucleotides are TGCGCCAGCAGCCCCGGACAGGGAACCTACAATGAGCAGTTCTTC. Its translation is CASSPGQGTYNEQFF.

In its sample, this clone was seen a few times. The rearrangement uses TRBV7-9 and TRBJ1-1; D remains ambiguous. V was pared by 2 bases and J by 5 bases, with 15 bases between. The germline gives CDR1 SEHNR, CDR2 FQNEAQ (reference sequence). The CDR3 is 15 amino acids. The CDR3 bases are TGTGCCAGCAGCTTATTCTCCGGAAGCGGGACTGAAGCTTTCTTT. Its protein product is CASSLFSGSGTEAFF.

This clone was seen only a few times. The chain employs TRBV11-2 and TRBJ2-1; no clear D gene. V was trimmed by 5 bases and J by 5 bases, leaving 22 bases between them. The CDR3 is 17 residues long. The germline CDR1 and CDR2 sequences are SGHAT and FQNNGV. CDR3 DNA sequence: TGTGCCAGCAGCCCCAAGATATCAGCGACCGGAAACAATGAGCAGTTCTTC. It encodes CASSPKISATGNNEQFF.

This clone was seen a few times. CDR3 nucleotides: TGTGCCAGCAGGCTTTCGGGGGCAGATACGCAGTATTTT. Translating gives CASRLSGADTQYF. The V gene is TRBV28, the J gene TRBJ2-3; possible D gene TRBD2, 6 bases. Germline lookup yields CDR1 MDHEN and CDR2 SYDVKM. CDR3 length equals 13 residues. Trimming cost V 6 bases and J 4 bases, with 11 bases left between them.

Notes on this clone: Other DNA sequences in this specimen translate into the identical CDR3. This sequence joins TRBV5-1 and TRBJ1-5; the D gene is possibly TRBD1 (5 bases). This CDR3 is built from 14 residues. With 2 bases removed from V and 7 bases from J, the gap between germline ends came to 13 bases. Germline CDR1 and CDR2: SGHRS and YFSETQ. CDR3 residues: CASSLGQGGQPQHF. CDR3 nucleotide sequence: TGCGCCAGCAGCTTAGGGCAGGGAGGCCAGCCCCAGCATTTT.

The rearrangement uses TRBV6-5 and TRBJ1-4, with 8 bases that match TRBD1. This CDR3 has 14 residues. Germline CDR1 reads MNHEY; CDR2 reads SVGAGI. Losses at the gene ends were 5 bases for V and 6 bases for J; bases not matched to a gene: 5. The CDR3: CASSQDRAYEKLFF. CDR3 DNA sequence: TGTGCCAGCAGTCAGGACAGGGCTTATGAAAAACTGTTTTTT.

This clone was detected only a few times. The chain has TRBV30 and TRBJ2-1, with 11 nucleotides matching TRBD2. V lost 2 bases and J lost 6; bases outside the gene matches: 3. This CDR3 is 14 amino acids long. Germline CDR1 reads GTSNPN; CDR2 reads SVGIG (reference sequence). This CDR3 is CAWSPGLAVNEQFF. The CDR3 DNA reads as TGTGCCTGGAGTCCGGGACTAGCGGTCAATGAGCAGTTCTTC.

This clone showed up just a few times. This rearrangement joins TRBV6-5 to TRBJ2-5, with TRBD2 as a possible D gene (6 bases). CDR1 and CDR2 from the germline V gene are MNHEY and SVGAGI. CDR3 length: 14 amino acids. V lost 7 bases and J 4 bases, leaving 16 bases between the germline ends. The CDR3 region is CASTANGGGETQYF. CDR3 bases: TGTGCCAGCACAGCGAACGGGGGAGGAGAGACCCAGTACTTC.

This clone was counted between two and nine times. V is TRBV7-8 and J is TRBJ2-7; D possibly corresponds to TRBD1 (5 bases). Trimming took 5 bases from V and 0 from J, leaving 11 bases between them. CDR3 length: 14 residues. In germline, CDR1 is SGHVS, CDR2 FQNEAQ. In DNA form, the CDR3 reads TGTGCCAGCAGCCCAGGGCGGAGCTCCTACGAGCAGTACTTC. Encoded protein: CASSPGRSSYEQYF.